The 3 T cell receptor beta chains below all came from one sample that was sequenced in a study of T cells in Graves' hyperthyroidism and ophthalmopathy. What was amplified from RNA transcripts were TCR beta CDR3 regions. A first-round RT-PCR of the TCR CDR3 used the HTBI primer set. TCRdb fed the multiplex PCR reads into MiXCR, producing one record per CDR3 protein. This table holds around 690,000 distinct CDR3 sequences, 17% found once. The sequenced material came from blood. These receptors all come from a man aged 45-65 years with Graves' hyperthyroidism.

This clonotype has a count of ten or more. CDR3 protein: CARLSTAGQTGSGNTIYF. The CDR3 nucleotides are TGTGCCCGGCTAAGTACCGCGGGACAGACGGGCTCTGGAAACACCATATATTTT. The V and J genes are TRBV30 and TRBJ1-3, with 7 bases that match TRBD1. V was pared by 8 bases and J by 0 bases, with 19 bases of the junction left unmatched. There are 18 residues in the CDR3. Germline loops: CDR1 GTSNPN, CDR2 SVGIG (reference sequence).

This clonotype appeared a few times. This chain joins TRBV18 and TRBJ2-1; 8 nucleotides line up with TRBD1. The CDR3 loop spans 15 amino acids. V trimming: 2 bases; J trimming: 4 bases; junction bases outside the gene matches: 4. Germline V gene lookup returns CDR1 KGHSH and CDR2 LQKENI. DNA for the CDR3: TGTGCCAGCTCACCAACGACAGGGGATTACAATGAGCAGTTCTTC. Its translation: CASSPTTGDYNEQFF.

CDR3 nucleotide sequence: TGTGCCAGCAGTTCCGGGACAGGGGTACGAGAGACCCAGTACTTC. Amino acid sequence: CASSSGTGVRETQYF. The V call is TRBV2, the J call TRBJ2-5; 10 positions match TRBD1. Per germline, CDR1 SNHLY and CDR2 FYNNEI. J lost 4 bases, V lost 5 bases, and 7 bases had no gene match. The CDR3 contains 15 residues. Together with reference TRBV2 and TRBJ2-5, the CDR3 gives the full variable domain: EPEVTQTPSHQVTQMGQEVILRCVPISNHLYFYWYRQILGQKVEFLVSFYNNEISEKSEIFDDQFSVERPDGSNFTLKIRSTKLEDSAMYFCASSSGTGVRETQYFGPGTRLLVL.